The 20 T cell receptor beta chains listed next were all sequenced from one sample in a study of blood T cell repertoires in COVID-19. The data were produced by immunoSEQ multiplex PCR, yet TCRdb's version contains in-frame clones alone and is incomplete. The sample has about 480,000 clones; roughly 88% are singletons. Input material: PBMCs or T cells enriched from blood (not recorded which). The receptor source for this set is a woman aged 40 to 50 who had recovered from COVID-19.

The chain couples TRBV6-2 or TRBV6-3 to TRBJ2-7; maybe TRBD2 (5 bases). Germline V gene sequence: CDR1 MNHEY, CDR2 SVGEGT. Trimming took 3 bases from V and 2 from J, leaving 11 bases between them. The CDR3 sequence is 14 residues long. The CDR3 region is CASSYGPGTYEQYF. CDR3 nucleotide sequence: TGTGCCAGCAGTTATGGACCGGGGACCTACGAGCAGTACTTC.

V usage is TRBV19 and J usage is TRBJ1-1; weak D call: TRBD1 (5 bases). This CDR3 is built from 16 residues. CDR1 and CDR2 (germline): LNHDA, SQIVND (reference sequence). V dropped 3 bases and J dropped 5 bases, with 19 bases sitting between them. CDR3 amino acids: CASSMGAGEVATEAFF. The DNA of the CDR3 is TGTGCCAGTAGTATGGGCGCGGGGGAGGTCGCGACTGAAGCTTTCTTT.

This chain links TRBV9 with TRBJ1-1; D unclear. V was shortened by 3 bases and J by 4 bases, with 13 bases between the two germline ends. This CDR3 comprises 14 residues. CDR1 is SGDLS, CDR2 YYNGEE, per germline. The CDR3 coding sequence is TGTGCCAGCAGCGCCTCAGAGGCCCGCACTGAAGCTTTCTTT. It specifies CASSASEARTEAFF.

The rearrangement links TRBV5-1 to TRBJ2-7, with 8 bases fitting TRBD2. Losses at the gene ends were 0 bases for V and 6 bases for J; bases not matched to a gene: 5. Germline V CDR1 and CDR2: SGHRS, YFSETQ. This CDR3 has 14 amino acids. CDR3 protein: CASSLGAGEAEQYF. CDR3 nucleotide sequence: TGCGCCAGCAGCTTGGGAGCGGGAGAGGCCGAGCAGTACTTC.

This sequence joins TRBV29-1 and TRBJ2-7, with D unresolved. V lost 6 bases to trimming and J lost 7 bases, with 16 bases between them. Per the germline V gene, CDR1 is SQVTM and CDR2 is ANQGSEA. The CDR3 sequence is 12 residues long. The DNA of the CDR3 is TGCAGCGTCCCTAGGCGACGTGGTGAGCAGTACTTC. As protein: CSVPRRRGEQYF.

The chain employs TRBV6-5 and TRBJ2-7, with D perhaps matching TRBD2 (6 bases). The germline V gene has CDR1 MNHEY and CDR2 SVGAGI. The V gene lost 0 bases and the J gene lost 6 bases, with 15 bases spanning the gap. CDR3 length: 15 amino acids. CDR3 amino acids: CASSYSRGIGAEQYF. The DNA of the CDR3 is TGTGCCAGCAGTTACTCACGGGGGATCGGGGCCGAGCAGTACTTC.

V gene TRBV19 combines with J gene TRBJ2-1, with TRBD2 identical over 15 bases. Germline V gene lookup returns CDR1 LNHDA and CDR2 SQIVND (reference sequence). J gave up 5 bases and V 5 bases, and 7 bases lay outside the gene matches. This CDR3 is 17 amino acids long. The CDR3 protein is CASSLGLAGGPNNEQFF. In nucleotides, the CDR3 is TGTGCCAGTAGTCTCGGACTAGCGGGAGGGCCAAACAATGAGCAGTTCTTC.

This chain connects TRBV5-1 to TRBJ1-5; D call uncertain. This CDR3 spans 14 amino acids. Germline V lookup: CDR1 SGHRS, CDR2 YFSETQ. V was trimmed by 4 bases and J by 5 bases, leaving 13 bases between them. CDR3 in DNA: TGCGCCAGCAGCGCCGGACCGAGGGATCAGCCCCAGCATTTT. Translating it yields CASSAGPRDQPQHF.

V usage is TRBV18 and J usage is TRBJ2-2; 11 nucleotides line up with TRBD2. The CDR3 sequence is 17 residues long. J was trimmed by 4 bases and V by 3 bases; bases with no gene match: 7. CDR1 is KGHSH and CDR2 is LQKENI in the germline V gene. As DNA, the CDR3 is TGTGCCAGCTCACCGCGGACTAGCGGGTCGGTCACCGGGGAGCTGTTTTTT. Its protein product is CASSPRTSGSVTGELFF.

The genes are TRBV7-8 and TRBJ2-7, with 7 bases that match TRBD1. Germline V gene lookup returns CDR1 SGHVS and CDR2 FQNEAQ. V dropped 5 bases and J dropped 4; count of bases not matched to a gene: 14. This CDR3 is 16 amino acids long. The CDR3 sequence: CASSATRGFGSYEQYF. CDR3 DNA: TGTGCCAGCAGCGCAACCAGGGGGTTCGGTTCTTACGAGCAGTACTTC.

This chain links TRBV5-8 with TRBJ2-3; a possible D gene is TRBD1 (5 bases). The germline gives CDR1 SGHTS, CDR2 YDEGEE. The CDR3 has 12 residues. The V end lost 4 bases, the J end lost 5 bases, and 8 bases lay between the germline ends. CDR3: CASSLRGDTQYF. DNA of the CDR3: TGTGCCAGCAGCCTAAGGGGAGATACGCAGTATTTT. Together with reference TRBV5-8 and TRBJ2-3, the CDR3 gives the full variable domain: EAGVTQSPTHLIKTRGQQATLRCSPISGHTSVYWYQQALGLGLQFLLWYDEGEERNRGNFPPRFSGRQFPNYSSELNVNALELEDSALYLCASSLRGDTQYFGPGTRLTVL.

The chain employs TRBV11-3 and TRBJ1-1; TRBD1 is a possible D gene (5 bases). Looked up from germline, CDR1 is SGHNT and CDR2 is YENEEA. The CDR3 sequence is 16 residues long. Trimming shortened V by 1 base and J by 5 bases, and 17 bases separated the two germline ends. The CDR3 DNA follows: TGTGCCAGCAGCTTAGCAGGGCAGGGCGCGAAGACTGAAGCTTTCTTT. Residues: CASSLAGQGAKTEAFF.

V is TRBV7-6 and J is TRBJ2-1, with 13 bases that match TRBD2. The CDR3 spans 15 residues. J lost 4 bases, V lost 3 bases, and 0 bases had no gene match. The V gene's germline CDR1 is SGHVS and CDR2 FNYEAQ. CDR3 residues: CASSLTSGRYNEQFF. The CDR3 nucleotides read TGTGCCAGCAGCTTGACTAGCGGGAGGTACAATGAGCAGTTCTTC. Filled out from reference TRBV7-6 and TRBJ2-1, the complete variable domain reads GAGVSQSPRYKVTKRGQDVALRCDPISGHVSLYWYRQALGQGPEFLTYFNYEAQQDKSGLPNDRFSAERPEGSISTLTIQRTEQRDSAMYRCASSLTSGRYNEQFFGPGTRLTVL.

This clone was seen only once. The gene calls are TRBV6-5 and TRBJ2-1, with 9 bases that match TRBD2. The CDR3 is made up of 14 amino acids. The ends lost 6 bases at V and 6 bases at J; junction bases unmatched: 6. The germline gives CDR1 MNHEY, CDR2 SVGAGI. CDR3 amino acids: CASRWGTSLNEQFF. The CDR3 coding sequence is TGTGCCAGCAGGTGGGGGACTAGCCTCAATGAGCAGTTCTTC.

The DNA for the CDR3 is TGCAGCGTTGGAAAGGGGGCCCCAGATACGCAGTATTTT. It yields the protein CSVGKGAPDTQYF. The chain recombines TRBV29-1 with TRBJ2-3; 7 nucleotides align to TRBD1. Germline CDR1 SQVTM, CDR2 ANQGSEA. The CDR3 loop spans 13 amino acids. V was clipped by 4 bases and J by 4 bases; unmatched bases: 5.

The rearrangement links TRBV2 to TRBJ2-7, with 9 bases lining up with TRBD2. The V gene's germline CDR1 is SNHLY and CDR2 FYNNEI. V lost 2 bases to trimming and J lost 0 bases; unmatched junction nucleotides: 5. This CDR3 spans 16 amino acids. The CDR3 reads CASSELASGTSYEQYF. DNA of the CDR3: TGTGCCAGCAGTGAACTAGCTAGCGGGACCTCCTACGAGCAGTACTTC.

The chain is built from TRBV4-3 and TRBJ2-3; 7 bases align to TRBD2. Germline V gene data show CDR1 as LGHNA and CDR2 as YSLEER. V trimming: 1 base; J trimming: 4 bases; junction bases outside the gene matches: 11. The CDR3 runs 17 residues. CDR3 in DNA: TGCGCCAGCAGCCAAGGGGGGTCAGCGGGAAGGGCAGATACGCAGTATTTT. Protein: CASSQGGSAGRADTQYF.

The rearrangement uses TRBV6-5 and TRBJ2-5, with D maybe TRBD2 (7 bases). CDR1 and CDR2 from the germline V gene are MNHEY and SVGAGI. V lost 7 bases, J lost 2 bases, and 17 bases lay in between. This CDR3 spans 15 amino acids. CDR3 sequence reads: CASTQRGGRQETQYF. In DNA form, the CDR3 reads TGTGCCAGCACCCAAAGGGGGGGACGACAAGAGACCCAGTACTTC.

This chain links TRBV7-6 with TRBJ2-2; 7 nucleotides line up with TRBD2. The CDR3 has 14 residues. Losses at the gene ends were 3 bases for V and 4 bases for J; bases not matched to a gene: 2. CDR1 is SGHVS and CDR2 is FNYEAQ in the germline V gene. CDR3 protein: CASSFPGGTGELFF. In DNA form, the CDR3 reads TGTGCCAGCAGCTTCCCGGGGGGCACCGGGGAGCTGTTTTTT. Variable domain in full (rest from reference TRBV7-6 and TRBJ2-2): GAGVSQSPRYKVTKRGQDVALRCDPISGHVSLYWYRQALGQGPEFLTYFNYEAQQDKSGLPNDRFSAERPEGSISTLTIQRTEQRDSAMYRCASSFPGGTGELFFGEGSRLTVL.

V usage is TRBV5-1 and J usage is TRBJ2-5; 12 nucleotides align to TRBD2. With V trimmed by 0 bases and J by 4 bases, 10 bases remained unmatched. Germline-derived CDR1 and CDR2 are SGHRS and YFSETQ. The CDR3 loop spans 18 amino acids. CDR3 sequence (DNA): TGCGCCAGCAGCTTGGGTCCTACTAGCGGGAGGCCCTCAGAGACCCAGTACTTC. Protein product: CASSLGPTSGRPSETQYF.